Below are 27 T cell receptor beta chains sequenced from a single sample in a study of CD8 T cells in Susac syndrome. Random hexamers served to reverse transcribe roughly 0.5 to 1 ug RNA. TCRdb reanalysed the immunoSEQ multiplex PCR reads using MiXCR and keeps one entry per CDR3 protein. The sample carries about 280,000 distinct CDR3 sequences, 70% to 90% recorded once. Sample: CD8+ T cells from PBMCs. These receptors all stem from a human donor with multiple sclerosis.

About this clonotype itself: This is likely a read error, given that the CDR3 carries no conserved phenylalanine or tryptophan at its end. This chain joins TRBV6-1 and TRBJ2-7; 8 nucleotides match TRBD2. With 6 bases clipped from V and 7 bases from J, the junction kept 17 bases outside the gene matches. This CDR3 region has 16 residues. From germline, CDR1 is MNHNS and CDR2 SASEGT. CDR3 in amino acids: CASSRPAGTRAGEQYL. The CDR3 DNA is TGTGCCAGCAGCCGACCTGCCGGGACTAGAGCGGGAGAGCAGTACCTC.

The chain combines TRBV2 with TRBJ1-1; 8 bases map to TRBD1. Germline loops: CDR1 SNHLY, CDR2 FYNNEI. Trimming cost V 5 bases and J 2 bases; bases outside gene matches: 7. The CDR3 consists of 15 residues. This CDR3 reads CASSQTGGVNTEAFF. The CDR3 region has the DNA TGTGCCAGCAGTCAAACAGGGGGGGTAAACACTGAAGCTTTCTTT.

This sequence joins TRBV27 and TRBJ2-1; TRBD2 aligns across 8 bases. The J segment lost 5 bases and the V segment lost 8 bases, leaving 5 bases of the junction unmatched. The CDR3 is made up of 13 amino acids. Germline V lookup: CDR1 MNHEY, CDR2 SMNVEV (reference sequence). CDR3 sequence reads: CASASGRNNEQFF. Written as DNA, the CDR3 is TGTGCCAGCGCAAGCGGGAGAAACAATGAGCAGTTCTTC.

The genes are TRBV7-8 and TRBJ2-4; D might be TRBD2 (5 bases). Trimming left V 4 bases short and J 2 bases short, with 15 bases between. From germline, CDR1 is SGHVS and CDR2 FQNEAQ. The length of the CDR3 is 16 residues. In DNA form, the CDR3 reads TGTGCCAGCAGCTCACGGTCCGACGGGACCAAAAACATTCAGTACTTC. Translation: CASSSRSDGTKNIQYF. Full variable domain (missing parts from reference TRBV7-8 and TRBJ2-4): GAGVSQSPRYKVAKRGQDVALRCDPISGHVSLFWYQQALGQGPEFLTYFQNEAQLDKSGLPSDRFFAERPEGSVSTLKIQRTQQEDSAVYLCASSSRSDGTKNIQYFGAGTRLSVL.

This chain links TRBV27 with TRBJ2-1; D might be TRBD1 or TRBD2, each matching 5 bases. Germline V CDR1 and CDR2: MNHEY, SMNVEV (reference sequence). This CDR3 is built from 12 residues. The V gene lost 11 bases and the J gene lost 9 bases, with 17 bases spanning the gap. The CDR3 coding sequence is TGTGCCTCCTCGGGGACCGGCGGTGAGCAGTTCTTC. Residues: CASSGTGGEQFF.

This chain links TRBV4-1 with TRBJ2-7; maybe TRBD1 (6 bases). The V gene's germline CDR1 is MGHRA and CDR2 YSYEKL. This CDR3 contains 17 residues. V shed 1 base and J shed 4 bases, with 20 bases lying between them. CDR3 sequence reads: CASSQVLRKQGQYEQYF. The CDR3 nucleotides are TGCGCCAGCAGCCAAGTTCTTAGAAAGCAGGGGCAATACGAGCAGTACTTC.

V usage is TRBV7-9 and J usage is TRBJ2-1; possibly TRBD2 for D (6 bases). V was trimmed by 5 bases and J by 9 bases, leaving 20 bases between them. Looked up from germline, CDR1 is SEHNR and CDR2 is FQNEAQ (reference sequence). This CDR3 has 15 residues. The CDR3 bases are TGTGCCAGCAGCCCTCCCCTGGTAGTTAGCGGTGAGCAGTTCTTC. It encodes CASSPPLVVSGEQFF.

The chain links TRBV6-1 to TRBJ2-6; D unclear. V was pared by 1 base and J by 4 bases, with 8 bases between. The CDR3 length is 15 residues. CDR1 MNHNS and CDR2 SASEGT come from the germline V gene. In DNA, the CDR3 is TGTGCCAGCAGTGAAGATGTCACGGGGGCCAACGTCCTGACTTTC. This sequence encodes CASSEDVTGANVLTF.

The CDR3: CASSSTVRWGYTF. The DNA of the CDR3 is TGTGCCAGCAGCTCTACGGTGAGGTGGGGCTACACCTTC. V and J are TRBV7-9 and TRBJ1-2; D unclear. The CDR3 contains 13 residues. Per germline, CDR1 SEHNR and CDR2 FQNEAQ (reference sequence). Trimming left V 4 bases short and J 8 bases short, with 14 bases between.

The chain carries TRBV3-1 and TRBJ2-7; possibly TRBD1 for D (5 bases). CDR3 length: 9 residues. Per the germline V gene, CDR1 is LGHDT and CDR2 is YNNKEL (reference sequence). The CDR3 region is CAERGEQYF. Here the CDR3 DNA reads TGTGCGGAAAGGGGCGAGCAGTACTTC.

This clonotype was seen only once. V usage is TRBV2 and J usage is TRBJ2-7; 8 bases map to TRBD2. Germline V CDR1 and CDR2: SNHLY, FYNNEI. This CDR3 is built from 13 residues. The V gene end was trimmed by 8 bases and the J gene end by 4 bases; junction bases not matched to a gene: 7. The CDR3 nucleotides read TGTGCCAGCTTAGTAGCGGGACATTACGAGCAGTACTTC. Translated, it gives CASLVAGHYEQYF.

This clonotype was observed at least ten times. V and J are TRBV7-3 and TRBJ2-2, with D possibly being TRBD1 (5 bases). CDR1 and CDR2 (germline): SGHTA, FQGTGA. This CDR3 comprises 17 residues. Trimming took off 4 bases at V and 8 bases at J, with 23 bases between the two ends. The CDR3 sequence: CASSSPGGRGRLGELFF. The CDR3, as DNA: TGTGCCAGCAGCTCACCAGGCGGTAGGGGCCGGTTAGGGGAGCTGTTTTTT.

The count of this clonotype is one. This chain connects TRBV27 to TRBJ2-2, with 10 bases that match TRBD2. The germline V gene encodes CDR1 MNHEY and CDR2 SMNVEV (reference sequence). With 11 bases clipped from V and 6 bases from J, the junction kept 6 bases outside the gene matches. There are 13 residues in the CDR3. CDR3 coding DNA: TGTGCCGTCAGCGGGAGGGGTCCCGGGGAGCTGTTTTTT. Its protein product is CAVSGRGPGELFF.

CDR3 sequence (DNA): TGTGCCAGTAGTCCAGTTGATCCCCCCTACGAGCAGTACTTC. It is translated as CASSPVDPPYEQYF. V is TRBV19 and J is TRBJ2-7; no clear D. The CDR3 sequence is 14 residues long. Per germline, CDR1 LNHDA and CDR2 SQIVND (reference sequence). The V gene lost 5 bases and the J gene lost 2 bases, with 13 bases spanning the gap.

This chain uses TRBV9 with TRBJ1-2; D possibly corresponds to TRBD1 (5 bases). V lost 7 bases and J lost 4, with 11 bases in between. The CDR3 is 12 residues long. Germline V lookup: CDR1 SGDLS, CDR2 YYNGEE. CDR3 in amino acids: CASGGRGYGYTF. As DNA, the CDR3 is TGTGCCAGCGGGGGTAGGGGCTATGGCTACACCTTC.

This chain joins TRBV7-6 and TRBJ2-1, with a weak D call TRBD2 (7 bases). Trimming stripped 0 bases from V and 7 bases from J, with 16 bases between. This CDR3 has 16 amino acids. Germline lookup yields CDR1 SGHVS and CDR2 FNYEAQ. The DNA for the CDR3 is TGTGCCAGCAGCTTAGCCCGGTGGGGGGGCCGAAATGAGCAGTTCTTC. Its translation: CASSLARWGGRNEQFF.

The chain employs TRBV7-9 and TRBJ2-7; D gene uncertain. V dropped 5 bases and J dropped 7 bases, with 15 bases sitting between them. CDR1 and CDR2 from the germline V gene are SEHNR and FQNEAQ (reference sequence). The CDR3 contains 13 residues. The DNA of the CDR3 is TGTGCCAGCAGCATACCCCAGTCTTTGGAGCAGTACTTC. This codes for CASSIPQSLEQYF.

This clonotype occurred once. The rearrangement joins TRBV28 to TRBJ2-7; D unresolved. Germline-derived CDR1 and CDR2 are MDHEN and SYDVKM. The CDR3 length is 13 residues. Trimming left V 6 bases short and J 3 bases short, with 12 bases between. CDR3 DNA sequence: TGTGCCAGCAGCCCCGCCCCGAACTACGAGCAGTACTTC. Translating gives CASSPAPNYEQYF.

The chain joins TRBV7-9 to TRBJ1-2, with D possibly matching TRBD1 (6 bases). This CDR3 has 15 residues. Germline V gene data show CDR1 as SEHNR and CDR2 as FQNEAQ (reference sequence). V was trimmed by 1 base and J by 8 bases, leaving 17 bases between them. The CDR3, as DNA: TGTGCCAGCAGCTTAGGGGACACCTTCTGGCTAGGCTACACCTTC. Protein product: CASSLGDTFWLGYTF.

Only a few counts were recorded for this clonotype. J is TRBJ2-7 and V is TRBV9, with D perhaps assigned TRBD1 or TRBD2 (5 bases each). Deletions cut 3 bases from V and 7 bases from J, with 11 bases between. This CDR3 region has 12 residues. Germline CDR1 reads SGDLS; CDR2 reads YYNGEE. CDR3 residues: CASSGGSREQYF. For the CDR3, the DNA is TGTGCCAGCAGCGGGGGGTCGAGGGAGCAGTACTTC.

The chain combines TRBV27 with TRBJ1-2; 10 bases agree with TRBD1. The CDR3 length is 15 residues. The V gene end was trimmed by 5 bases and the J gene end by 4 bases; junction bases not matched to a gene: 7. Germline V gene lookup returns CDR1 MNHEY and CDR2 SMNVEV (reference sequence). CDR3 sequence (DNA): TGTGCCAGCAGTCCAGACAGGGGGCGAGGCTATGGCTACACCTTC. Its protein is CASSPDRGRGYGYTF.

This clonotype showed up just once. J is TRBJ2-7 and V is TRBV12-2. TRBV12-2 constitutes a pseudogene. The CDR3 length is 17 residues. The CDR3 protein is CASRLAPNSAPSYEQYF. Written as DNA, the CDR3 is TGTGCAAGTCGCTTAGCCCCAAACTCAGCACCCTCCTACGAGCAGTACTTC.

The chain carries TRBV27 and TRBJ2-6; D gene unclear. V lost 2 bases, J lost 0 bases, and 11 bases lay in between. CDR1 is MNHEY and CDR2 is SMNVEV in the germline V gene (reference sequence). The CDR3 contains 17 residues. The CDR3 loop reads CASSLGPGTSGANVLTF. The CDR3 DNA is TGTGCCAGCAGTTTAGGCCCTGGAACCTCTGGGGCCAACGTCCTGACTTTC. The full variable domain, in which reference TRBV27 and TRBJ2-6 provide the parts outside the CDR3, is EAQVTQNPRYLITVTGKKLTVTCSQNMNHEYMSWYRQDPGLGLRQIYYSMNVEVTDKGDVPEGYKVSRKEKRNFPLILESPSPNQTSLYFCASSLGPGTSGANVLTFGAGSRLTVL.

The CDR3 DNA is TGTGCCATCAGTGAGTCGAAACGGCTCCTTAGGACTGAAGCTTTCTTT. Residues: CAISESKRLLRTEAFF. The chain combines TRBV10-3 with TRBJ1-1, with D hard to call. The CDR3 loop spans 16 amino acids. CDR1 is ENHRY, CDR2 SYGVKD, per germline. V gave up 0 bases and J gave up 5 bases, with 16 bases separating them.

The genes are TRBV6-1 and TRBJ1-2; no clear D gene. The V gene's germline CDR1 is MNHNS and CDR2 SASEGT. The CDR3 contains 14 residues. V shed 3 bases and J shed 4 bases, with 12 bases lying between them. The CDR3 nucleotides read TGTGCCAGCAGTGAGAAGGCCTCTGGCTATGGCTACACCTTC. Amino acids: CASSEKASGYGYTF.

V and J are TRBV28 and TRBJ2-3; 12 bases are a match to TRBD2. CDR3 length: 19 residues. V lost 3 bases to trimming and J lost 5 bases; unmatched junction nucleotides: 15. Germline CDR1 is MDHEN and CDR2 is SYDVKM. CDR3 bases: TGTGCCAGCAGTTTTTCGGTACTAGCGGGAGGCTCTCCGGGAGATACGCAGTATTTT. Protein sequence: CASSFSVLAGGSPGDTQYF. Combining the CDR3 with reference TRBV28 and TRBJ2-3 gives the whole variable domain DVKVTQSSRYLVKRTGEKVFLECVQDMDHENMFWYRQDPGLGLRLIYFSYDVKMKEKGDIPEGYSVSREKKERFSLILESASTNQTSMYLCASSFSVLAGGSPGDTQYFGPGTRLTVL.

The J gene is TRBJ2-7, the V gene TRBV4-1, with 10 bases aligning to TRBD1. The CDR3 length is 16 residues. V was clipped by 6 bases and J by 2 bases; unmatched bases: 10. Germline V CDR1 and CDR2: MGHRA, YSYEKL. CDR3 nucleotides: TGCGCCAGCAGAACCGAGCCGGGACAGGGGACCTACGAGCAGTACTTC. It yields the protein CASRTEPGQGTYEQYF.